The clone carrying this T cell receptor (beta chain) turned up a few times. Its antigen is not identified. With 4 bases clipped from V and 3 bases from J, the junction kept 14 bases outside the gene matches. This CDR3 has 17 amino acids. Germline CDR1 reads LGHNA; CDR2 reads YSLEER. The record originates from a study of T-cell reconstitution after alpha-beta-depleted transplantation in children. General study results and limits: It was newly produced T cells that mostly accounted for T-cell counts and diversity one year after transplant. TCRbeta diversity was high at day 60 in some patients (a result of surviving recipient T cells and thymic progenitors).

The TCRbeta library incorporated unique molecular identifiers. TCRdb analysed the PCR reads with MiXCR anew, one entry per CDR3 protein. The sample has around 190,000 distinct CDR3 sequences; 6.6% are singletons. The TCR sequence derives from a boy under 10 years old with acute lymphoblastic leukemia, due to receive a stem cell transplant. Sequenced here: PBMCs, sampled before TCRalphabeta/CD19-depleted stem cell transplant. The chain joins TRBV4-3 to TRBJ1-1; TRBD1 aligns across 7 bases. CDR3 in DNA: TGCGCCAGCAGCCGAGGACAGGCTCAAAGGGTTGACACTGAAGCTTTCTTT. As protein: CASSRGQAQRVDTEAFF.